Below, one T cell receptor beta chain is given with its context. The data were obtained in a study of OX40 agonist ivuxolimab in advanced cancers. The germline gives CDR1 MNHEY, CDR2 SVGAGI. V lost 5 bases, J lost 1 base, and 9 bases lay in between. The length of the CDR3 is 14 residues. Sequencing was performed with immunoSEQ multiplex PCR; in TCRdb, only in-frame clones are kept and a portion is missing. The table has 35,000 to 45,000 clones, roughly 90% seen once. The V and J genes are TRBV6-5 and TRBJ1-5; D is possibly TRBD1 (5 bases). The TCR comes from an adult with an advanced solid tumor such as melanoma, head and neck, liver or kidney cancer. Sequenced material: CD4+ or CD8+ T cells sorted from blood, taken in a trial of the OX40 agonist ivuxolimab. CDR3 sequence: CASSPRGSNQPQHF. The DNA of the CDR3 is TGTGCCAGCAGTCCCCGGGGGAGCAATCAGCCCCAGCATTTT.